These 10 T cell receptor beta chains were all obtained from the same sample, sequenced in a study of T cell repertoires in cytomegalovirus infection. TCRdb ran MiXCR on the reads and lists one entry per CDR3 protein. The sample yields hundreds of thousands of distinct CDR3 sequences, 20% to 25% seen once. The sample comprised CD8+ T cells from PBMCs. These receptors were collected from a human donor in good health (CMV status not recorded). Some clones in this sample may be carry-over from other donors' samples.

V is TRBV10-2 and J is TRBJ1-5; 8 bases map to TRBD1. The CDR3 is 15 amino acids. The J segment lost 5 bases and the V segment lost 1 base, leaving 4 bases of the junction unmatched. CDR1 is WSHSY, CDR2 SAAADI, per germline. CDR3 nucleotides: TGCGCCAGCAGTGAGTACAGGGGGGAAGATCAGCCCCAGCATTTT. It encodes CASSEYRGEDQPQHF.

This clonotype came up many times. V is TRBV6-5 and J is TRBJ1-1; possibly TRBD1 for D (6 bases). Trimming pared 11 bases from V and 4 bases from J, leaving 17 bases between. Germline CDR1 and CDR2: MNHEY and SVGAGI. This CDR3 comprises 13 residues. The CDR3 spells CASQSRGPTEAFF. In DNA, the CDR3 is TGTGCCTCACAGTCCAGGGGACCCACTGAAGCTTTCTTT.

This clonotype was seen a handful of times. This CDR3 reads CATSDGRVYNENTQYF. CDR3 sequence (DNA): TGTGCCACCAGCGACGGACGGGTGTACAATGAGAATACGCAGTATTTT. J is TRBJ2-3 and V is TRBV24-1, with D unresolved. V dropped 7 bases and J dropped 7 bases, with 23 bases sitting between them. The CDR3 is 16 amino acids. Germline lookup yields CDR1 KGHDR and CDR2 SFDVKD.

This clonotype was seen many times. This chain joins TRBV7-9 and TRBJ1-1; D ambiguous. Trimming pared 2 bases from V and 6 bases from J, leaving 10 bases between. The CDR3 length is 13 residues. Germline CDR1 reads SEHNR; CDR2 reads FQNEAQ (reference sequence). The CDR3 DNA follows: TGTGCCAGCAGCTTAAGTCTTGTCGCTGAAGCTTTCTTT. Its translation is CASSLSLVAEAFF.

This clonotype was detected once. The chain couples TRBV6-2 or TRBV6-3 to TRBJ2-7, with 9 bases lining up with TRBD2. CDR1 is MNHEY and CDR2 is SVGEGT in the germline V gene. The J segment lost 2 bases and the V segment lost 10 bases, leaving 3 bases of the junction unmatched. The CDR3 has 12 residues. Here the CDR3 DNA reads TGTGCCACGGGACTAGCAACCTACGAGCAGTACGTC. Amino acid sequence: CATGLATYEQYV.

As regards this clonotype: This may stem from a read error, because a much larger clone lies one nucleotide away. V usage is TRBV11-2 and J usage is TRBJ2-5; 7 positions agree with TRBD2. The V gene's germline CDR1 is SGHAT and CDR2 FQNNGV. The CDR3 covers 14 residues. CDR3 DNA: TGTGCCAACAGCTTAGCCCCGGGAGGAGAGACCCAGTACTTC. This translates into CANSLAPGGETQYF.

This clonotype was seen at least ten times. The CDR3 DNA is TGTGCCAGCAGCTTAAACGGCGGGGGGAGCACAGATACGCAGTATTTT. Translating gives CASSLNGGGSTDTQYF. The rearrangement links TRBV7-3 to TRBJ2-3; 8 bases are a match to TRBD2. The CDR3 extends over 16 amino acids. Germline CDR1 is SGHTA and CDR2 is FQGTGA. The ends lost 1 base at V and 0 bases at J; junction bases unmatched: 3. Full variable domain (outside the CDR3, taken from reference TRBV7-3 and TRBJ2-3): GAGVSQTPSNKVTEKGKYVELRCDPISGHTALYWYRQSLGQGPEFLIYFQGTGAADDSGLPNDRFFAVRPEGSVSTLKIQRTERGDSAVYLCASSLNGGGSTDTQYFGPGTRLTVL.

This clonotype was found a few times. J is TRBJ1-2 and V is TRBV9; D gene unclear. The CDR3 is made up of 14 amino acids. Germline CDR1 SGDLS, CDR2 YYNGEE. The V end lost 5 bases, the J end lost 6 bases, and 17 bases lay between the germline ends. The CDR3: CASSYREKGHGYTF. CDR3 DNA: TGTGCCAGCAGTTACAGAGAGAAAGGGCATGGCTACACCTTC.

This clonotype has more than one count but fewer than ten. The rearrangement joins TRBV3-1 to TRBJ2-7; D unresolved. V shed 8 bases and J shed 2 bases, with 10 bases lying between them. The CDR3 totals 12 residues. In germline, CDR1 is LGHDT, CDR2 YNNKEL (reference sequence). The CDR3 loop reads CASSTVPYEQYF. The DNA for the CDR3 is TGTGCCAGCTCTACAGTCCCCTACGAGCAGTACTTC.

This clonotype was observed a few times. This chain connects TRBV7-9 to TRBJ1-2; D is possibly TRBD1 (6 bases). V lost 1 base to trimming and J lost 4 bases, with 13 bases between them. Per the germline V gene, CDR1 is SEHNR and CDR2 is FQNEAQ (reference sequence). The CDR3 sequence is 15 residues long. CDR3 nucleotide sequence: TGTGCCAGCAGCTTAGGGGTACAGGGTACCTATGGCTACACCTTC. The encoded protein is CASSLGVQGTYGYTF.